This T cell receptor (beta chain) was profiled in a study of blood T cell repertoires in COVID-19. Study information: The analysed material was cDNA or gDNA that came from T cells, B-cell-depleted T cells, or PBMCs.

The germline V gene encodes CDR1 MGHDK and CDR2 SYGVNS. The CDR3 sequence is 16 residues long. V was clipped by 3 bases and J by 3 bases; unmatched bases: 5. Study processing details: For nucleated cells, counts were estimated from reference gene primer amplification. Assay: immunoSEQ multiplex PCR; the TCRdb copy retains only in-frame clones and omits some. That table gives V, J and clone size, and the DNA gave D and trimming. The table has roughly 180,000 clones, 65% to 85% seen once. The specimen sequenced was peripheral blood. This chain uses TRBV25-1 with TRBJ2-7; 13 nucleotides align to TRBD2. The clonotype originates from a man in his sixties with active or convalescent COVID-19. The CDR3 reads CASSDWGLAGLYEQYF. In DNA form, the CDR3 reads TGTGCCAGCAGTGATTGGGGACTAGCGGGACTCTACGAGCAGTACTTC.